The 20 T cell receptor beta chains reported below all come from one sample, sequenced in a study of blood T cell repertoires in COVID-19. Sequencing was performed with immunoSEQ multiplex PCR; in TCRdb, only in-frame clones are kept and a portion is missing. The data show around 300,000 clones, approximately 80% seen once. Sequenced: peripheral blood. All receptors derive from a woman aged 45-59 years with active or convalescent COVID-19.

The chain joins TRBV10-3 to TRBJ1-4, with D perhaps TRBD1 (6 bases). CDR3 length: 15 residues. CDR1 is ENHRY and CDR2 is SYGVKD in the germline V gene. Trimming shortened V by 3 bases and J by 4 bases, and 12 bases separated the two germline ends. The chain's CDR3 is CAISEGGAVNEKLFF. The CDR3 DNA sequence: TGTGCCATCAGTGAAGGGGGGGCTGTTAATGAAAAACTGTTTTTT.

The chain combines TRBV18 with TRBJ2-5; D is ambiguous. Germline V lookup: CDR1 KGHSH, CDR2 LQKENI. V gave up 3 bases and J gave up 0 bases, with 8 bases separating them. There are 14 residues in the CDR3. In nucleotides, the CDR3 is TGTGCCAGCTCACCCCCCCCCTACCAAGAGACCCAGTACTTC. It codes for CASSPPPYQETQYF.

The rearrangement uses TRBV9 and TRBJ2-1; the D gene is possibly TRBD2 (6 bases). Germline V lookup: CDR1 SGDLS, CDR2 YYNGEE. There are 14 residues in the CDR3. V was trimmed by 4 bases and J by 7 bases, leaving 15 bases between them. The DNA of the CDR3 is TGTGCCAGCAGCCCACGGGCGGGGTTGAATGAGCAGTTCTTC. Residues: CASSPRAGLNEQFF.

The chain joins TRBV7-8 to TRBJ1-1, with D possibly matching TRBD1 (6 bases). Germline V gene lookup returns CDR1 SGHVS and CDR2 FQNEAQ. This CDR3 is 15 amino acids long. Trimming took 4 bases from V and 0 from J, leaving 12 bases between them. The CDR3 sequence is CASSSRTEMNTEAFF. The DNA for the CDR3 is TGTGCCAGCAGCTCAAGGACAGAAATGAACACTGAAGCTTTCTTT.

V is TRBV5-8 and J is TRBJ1-5; 7 nucleotides agree with TRBD1. CDR3 length equals 20 residues. Germline V CDR1 and CDR2: SGHTS, YDEGEE. With 4 bases clipped from V and 0 bases from J, the junction kept 19 bases outside the gene matches. The chain's CDR3 is CASSPRDSPVSLNSNQPQHF. Written as DNA, the CDR3 is TGTGCCAGCAGCCCCCGGGACAGCCCCGTCTCGCTCAATAGCAATCAGCCCCAGCATTTT.

The chain has TRBV5-1 and TRBJ2-3; D not resolved. The germline V gene has CDR1 SGHRS and CDR2 YFSETQ. Trimming removed 2 bases at V and 4 bases at J, with 8 bases between. The CDR3 length is 13 residues. CDR3 in DNA: TGCGCCAGCAGCTTCTATTATTCAGATACGCAGTATTTT. It codes for CASSFYYSDTQYF.

This chain links TRBV5-1 with TRBJ2-1, with 11 bases that match TRBD2. The CDR3 has 16 amino acids. The germline V gene has CDR1 SGHRS and CDR2 YFSETQ. Unmatched junction bases numbered 2, after V lost 3 bases and J lost 0 bases. CDR3 nucleotides: TGCGCCAGCAGCTCTACTAGCGGGAGCTCCTACAATGAGCAGTTCTTC. This encodes CASSSTSGSSYNEQFF.

The chain has TRBV5-6 and TRBJ2-2, with D perhaps matching TRBD1 (6 bases). Per germline, CDR1 SGHDT and CDR2 YYEEEE. This CDR3 is built from 14 residues. Deletions cut 0 bases from V and 4 bases from J, with 7 bases between. This CDR3 is CASSLEDSTGELFF. In DNA, the CDR3 is TGTGCCAGCAGCTTGGAGGACAGCACCGGGGAGCTGTTTTTT.

The V call is TRBV5-6, the J call TRBJ1-1, with D possibly matching TRBD1 (6 bases). Germline CDR1 SGHDT, CDR2 YYEEEE. This CDR3 contains 14 residues. V lost 3 bases and J 1 base, leaving 10 bases between the germline ends. The CDR3 spells CASSSPRGNTEAFF. The CDR3 DNA follows: TGTGCCAGCAGCTCTCCCAGGGGGAACACTGAAGCTTTCTTT. Complete variable domain (other parts from reference TRBV5-6 and TRBJ1-1): DAGVTQSPTHLIKTRGQQVTLRCSPKSGHDTVSWYQQALGQGPQFIFQYYEEEERQRGNFPDRFSGHQFPNYSSELNVNALLLGDSALYLCASSSPRGNTEAFFGQGTRLTVV.

V is TRBV5-1 and J is TRBJ2-5, with 7 nucleotides matching TRBD2. With 6 bases clipped from V and 4 bases from J, the junction kept 12 bases outside the gene matches. The CDR3 sequence is 15 residues long. CDR1 is SGHRS and CDR2 is YFSETQ in the germline V gene. This CDR3 reads CASTVAGHGGETQYF. The DNA for the CDR3 is TGCGCCAGCACCGTAGCGGGTCATGGGGGAGAGACCCAGTACTTC.

There are a few counts of this clone. The rearrangement uses TRBV7-2 and TRBJ2-7; D is possibly TRBD1 (5 bases). The germline V gene encodes CDR1 SGHTA and CDR2 FQGNSA. There are 15 residues in the CDR3. The V end was cut by 0 bases, the J end by 1 base, with 10 bases between. CDR3 protein: CASSLAPGPSYEQYF. CDR3 nucleotide sequence: TGTGCCAGCAGCTTAGCCCCAGGGCCTTCCTACGAGCAGTACTTC.

This clone came up once. This sequence joins TRBV6-5 and TRBJ1-1; D unclear. The CDR3 extends over 15 amino acids. Trimming took 6 bases from V and 6 from J, leaving 20 bases between them. Germline CDR1 MNHEY, CDR2 SVGAGI. The CDR3, as DNA: TGTGCCAGCAGCCTGGGTGCAGGAACACTCCCTGAAGCTTTCTTT. This codes for CASSLGAGTLPEAFF.

A few counts support this clone. The V gene is TRBV28, the J gene TRBJ1-1; 11 nucleotides line up with TRBD1. V lost 6 bases, J lost 9 bases, and 3 bases stayed unmatched. Germline V gene data show CDR1 as MDHEN and CDR2 as SYDVKM. The length of the CDR3 is 12 residues. In DNA, the CDR3 is TGTGCCAGCAGCCGGGACAGGGGGAAAGCTTTCTTT. This encodes CASSRDRGKAFF. The full variable domain, its missing parts supplied by reference TRBV28 and TRBJ1-1, is DVKVTQSSRYLVKRTGEKVFLECVQDMDHENMFWYRQDPGLGLRLIYFSYDVKMKEKGDIPEGYSVSREKKERFSLILESASTNQTSMYLCASSRDRGKAFFGQGTRLTVV.

The chain is built from TRBV30 and TRBJ2-7; D gene unclear. The V gene's germline CDR1 is GTSNPN and CDR2 SVGIG (reference sequence). V lost 2 bases and J lost 6, with 8 bases in between. The CDR3 spans 11 residues. In DNA, the CDR3 is TGTGCCTGGAGTCGCCTATCCGAGCAGTACTTC. This encodes CAWSRLSEQYF.

This chain connects TRBV5-5 to TRBJ1-3, with a possible D match to TRBD1 (5 bases). The CDR3 extends over 15 amino acids. V gave up 4 bases and J gave up 4 bases, with 15 bases separating them. CDR1 is SGHKS and CDR2 is YYEKEE in the germline V gene (reference sequence). CDR3 region: CASSAGLQEGNTIYF. DNA of the CDR3: TGTGCCAGCAGCGCGGGACTCCAGGAGGGAAACACCATATATTTT.

This clone was seen once. The chain couples TRBV10-3 to TRBJ2-1, with 10 bases identical to TRBD2. Germline V lookup: CDR1 ENHRY, CDR2 SYGVKD. This CDR3 is built from 15 residues. V lost 4 bases, J lost 15 bases, and 15 bases stayed unmatched. CDR3 nucleotides: TGTGCCATCAGTGGTCCTAGCGGGAGTGCCGTATCTGGGTTCTTC. Protein: CAISGPSGSAVSGFF.

The genes are TRBV6-5 and TRBJ2-3, with 14 bases fitting TRBD2. The germline gives CDR1 MNHEY, CDR2 SVGAGI. This CDR3 is 15 amino acids long. Trimming removed 9 bases from V and 5 bases from J; junction bases left unmatched: 7. The CDR3 loop is CASSGLAGGVDTQYF. CDR3 nucleotides: TGTGCCAGTTCCGGACTAGCGGGAGGTGTAGATACGCAGTATTTT.

As DNA, the CDR3 is TGTGCCAGCAGGCCTCAGGGGAACTATGGCTACACCTTC. It specifies CASRPQGNYGYTF. The chain joins TRBV6-5 to TRBJ1-2; maybe TRBD1 (6 bases). Between the trimmed V and J ends, which lost 6 bases and 2 bases, there was a span of 10 bases. This CDR3 region has 13 residues. Germline V gene sequence: CDR1 MNHEY, CDR2 SVGAGI.

This chain joins TRBV6-1 and TRBJ2-1; a weak D match, TRBD1 (5 bases). This CDR3 region has 15 residues. The germline CDR1 and CDR2 sequences are MNHNS and SASEGT. Trimming stripped 0 bases from V and 1 base from J, with 7 bases between. As DNA, the CDR3 is TGTGCCAGCAGTGAAGCAGGGGCTTCCTACAATGAGCAGTTCTTC. Protein sequence: CASSEAGASYNEQFF.

The rearrangement uses TRBV18 and TRBJ1-5; a possible D gene is TRBD1 (5 bases). The CDR3 is 16 amino acids. V was clipped by 4 bases and J by 0 bases, with 13 bases between them. Germline values: CDR1 KGHSH, CDR2 LQKENI. The CDR3 region is CASSLGKGHSNQPQHF. The CDR3 coding sequence is TGTGCCAGCTCACTGGGCAAGGGGCATAGCAATCAGCCCCAGCATTTT.